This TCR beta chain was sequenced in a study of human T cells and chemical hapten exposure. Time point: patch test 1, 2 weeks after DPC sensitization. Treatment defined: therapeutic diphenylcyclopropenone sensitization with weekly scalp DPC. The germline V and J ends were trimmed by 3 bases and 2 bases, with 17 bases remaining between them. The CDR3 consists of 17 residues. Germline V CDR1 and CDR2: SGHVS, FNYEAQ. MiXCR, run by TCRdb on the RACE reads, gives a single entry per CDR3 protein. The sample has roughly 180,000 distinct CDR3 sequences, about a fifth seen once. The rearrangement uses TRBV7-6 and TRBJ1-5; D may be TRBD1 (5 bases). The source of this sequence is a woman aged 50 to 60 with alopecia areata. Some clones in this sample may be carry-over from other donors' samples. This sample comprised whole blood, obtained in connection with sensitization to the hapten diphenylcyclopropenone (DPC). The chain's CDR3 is CASSLGPSVMGNQPQHF. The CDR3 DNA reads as TGTGCCAGCAGCTTGGGACCCAGTGTAATGGGCAATCAGCCCCAGCATTTT.